Below are 16 T cell receptor beta chains sequenced from a single sample in a study of blood T cell repertoires in COVID-19. Assay used: immunoSEQ multiplex PCR; TCRdb lists only in-frame clones, some missing. The sample includes 120,000 or so clones, about 80% seen only once; the top ten take roughly 25%. The sequenced sample consisted of peripheral blood. The source is a human donor in a cohort sampled during active COVID-19.

The CDR3 protein is CASTPGVGLSDNEQYF. CDR3 nucleotide sequence: TGTGCCAGCACCCCGGGCGTCGGACTTTCAGACAACGAGCAGTACTTC. The rearrangement uses TRBV6-2 or TRBV6-3 and TRBJ2-7, with D perhaps matching TRBD2 (5 bases). The CDR3 is 16 residues long. The V gene's germline CDR1 is MNHEY and CDR2 SVGEGT. V dropped 7 bases and J dropped 5 bases, with 24 bases sitting between them.

The chain recombines TRBV7-9 with TRBJ1-4; D may be TRBD1 (6 bases). The germline gives CDR1 SEHNR, CDR2 FQNEAQ (reference sequence). Between the trimmed V and J ends, which lost 5 bases and 6 bases, there was a span of 16 bases. This CDR3 region has 15 residues. The CDR3 loop reads CASSTRQVPDEKLFF. The CDR3 DNA reads as TGTGCCAGCAGCACCCGACAGGTCCCGGATGAAAAACTGTTTTTT.

The V call is TRBV19, the J call TRBJ2-5; TRBD2 matches at 7 bases. This CDR3 contains 15 residues. V lost 1 base to trimming and J lost 4 bases; unmatched junction nucleotides: 6. Germline values: CDR1 LNHDA, CDR2 SQIVND (reference sequence). The CDR3 reads CASSIVWEGPETQYF. In DNA form, the CDR3 reads TGTGCCAGTAGTATAGTTTGGGAGGGTCCAGAGACCCAGTACTTC.

The chain recombines TRBV10-1 with TRBJ1-2, with D unclear. This CDR3 region has 17 residues. V dropped 0 bases and J dropped 2 bases, with 16 bases sitting between them. CDR1 WNHNN and CDR2 SYGVQD come from the germline V gene (reference sequence). The CDR3 coding sequence is TGCGCCAGCAGTGAGTCGGGCATCCCTAAGCGGAACTATGGCTACACCTTC. This translates into CASSESGIPKRNYGYTF.

The chain employs TRBV4-2 and TRBJ2-5, with 10 bases that match TRBD2. Germline CDR1 reads LGHNA; CDR2 reads YNFKEQ. J was trimmed by 4 bases and V by 3 bases; bases with no gene match: 20. The CDR3 is 20 residues long. The CDR3 loop reads CASSQGGAASGGQEGETQYF. The CDR3 region has the DNA TGTGCCAGCAGCCAGGGGGGAGCAGCTAGCGGGGGCCAAGAGGGAGAGACCCAGTACTTC.

The chain carries TRBV6-5 and TRBJ1-1; D may be TRBD1 (6 bases). CDR3 length: 16 residues. CDR1 is MNHEY, CDR2 SVGAGI, per germline. Trimming removed 0 bases from V and 4 bases from J, with 15 bases in between. CDR3: CASSYSRGRTGTEAFF. The CDR3 coding sequence is TGTGCCAGCAGTTACTCGAGGGGGAGAACAGGCACTGAAGCTTTCTTT.

The CDR3 bases are TGTGCCAGCAGTTCGGACAGAGAGAACACTGAAGCTTTCTTT. Amino acids: CASSSDRENTEAFF. The chain has TRBV6-5 and TRBJ1-1; D possibly corresponds to TRBD1 (6 bases). V was clipped by 4 bases and J by 1 base, with 10 bases between them. The CDR3 extends over 14 amino acids. Germline CDR1 MNHEY, CDR2 SVGAGI.

This clone is a singleton in its sample. The chain joins TRBV28 to TRBJ1-1; the match to TRBD1 covers 7 bases. In germline, CDR1 is MDHEN, CDR2 SYDVKM. V lost 5 bases and J lost 1; bases outside the gene matches: 7. The CDR3 extends over 15 amino acids. This CDR3 is CASSPWDSANTEAFF. CDR3 in DNA: TGTGCCAGCAGTCCTTGGGACAGTGCGAACACTGAAGCTTTCTTT. The full variable domain, in which reference TRBV28 and TRBJ1-1 provide the parts outside the CDR3, is DVKVTQSSRYLVKRTGEKVFLECVQDMDHENMFWYRQDPGLGLRLIYFSYDVKMKEKGDIPEGYSVSREKKERFSLILESASTNQTSMYLCASSPWDSANTEAFFGQGTRLTVV.

CDR3 sequence: CASSLYSGGGFKNIQYF. CDR3 bases: TGTGCCAGCAGCCTCTACAGTGGCGGGGGATTCAAAAACATTCAGTACTTC. The chain combines TRBV5-8 with TRBJ2-4; 7 bases are shared with TRBD2. V lost 4 bases, J lost 3 bases, and 13 bases stayed unmatched. The germline V gene has CDR1 SGHTS and CDR2 YDEGEE. This CDR3 comprises 17 residues.

The V gene is TRBV2, the J gene TRBJ2-3; 9 positions agree with TRBD2. J gave up 6 bases and V 6 bases, and 10 bases lay outside the gene matches. CDR1 is SNHLY, CDR2 FYNNEI, per germline. The CDR3 runs 15 residues. This CDR3 is CASSIAGVQSDTQYF. The CDR3 coding sequence is TGTGCCAGCAGCATAGCGGGAGTTCAGTCTGATACGCAGTATTTT.

The gene calls are TRBV6-1 and TRBJ2-3; TRBD1 matches 7 bases. Germline V gene data show CDR1 as MNHNS and CDR2 as SASEGT. After removal of 2 bases from V and 3 bases from J, the junction contained 5 bases not matched to a gene. The CDR3 runs to 15 residues. This chain's CDR3 is CASSEFRGWTDTQYF. CDR3 nucleotides: TGTGCCAGCAGTGAATTCAGGGGGTGGACAGATACGCAGTATTTT.

The V and J genes are TRBV4-2 and TRBJ1-4, with TRBD1 identical over 10 bases. Germline V gene lookup returns CDR1 LGHNA and CDR2 YNFKEQ. CDR3 size: 15 residues. V lost 4 bases, J lost 7 bases, and 6 bases stayed unmatched. The CDR3 sequence: CASSRRTGGLEKLFF. The CDR3 DNA reads as TGTGCCAGCAGCCGGCGGACAGGGGGGCTTGAAAAACTGTTTTTT.

J is TRBJ2-7 and V is TRBV28; 9 nucleotides match TRBD1. The CDR3 runs 15 residues. Germline V gives CDR1 MDHEN, CDR2 SYDVKM. V gave up 6 bases and J gave up 8 bases; unmatched junction bases: 14. The CDR3 DNA reads as TGTGCCAGCAGCCTTGGACAGGGGAGGTATAGTAAGCAGTACTTC. Encoded protein: CASSLGQGRYSKQYF.

The chain recombines TRBV20-1 with TRBJ1-2, with D unclear. The germline CDR1 and CDR2 sequences are DFQATT and SNEGSKA (reference sequence). The germline V and J ends were trimmed by 6 bases and 4 bases, with 9 bases remaining between them. CDR3 length: 11 residues. The CDR3 DNA follows: TGCAGTGCCCAGGAGGGCTATGGCTACACCTTC. Translation gives CSAQEGYGYTF.

This sequence joins TRBV5-1 and TRBJ1-3, with TRBD1 as a possible D gene (5 bases). The germline V and J ends were trimmed by 4 bases and 3 bases, with 8 bases remaining between them. The germline V gene encodes CDR1 SGHRS and CDR2 YFSETQ. CDR3 length: 13 amino acids. In DNA form, the CDR3 reads TGCGCCAGCAGCACCGACAGTGGAAACACCATATATTTT. Its translation is CASSTDSGNTIYF.

This chain joins TRBV27 and TRBJ2-3; 8 nucleotides line up with TRBD2. CDR1 is MNHEY, CDR2 SMNVEV, per germline (reference sequence). The CDR3 has 16 residues. V trimming: 5 bases; J trimming: 5 bases; junction bases outside the gene matches: 12. Here the CDR3 reads CASSRYGTRKVDTQYF. Written as DNA, the CDR3 is TGTGCCAGCAGTCGATACGGGACTAGGAAAGTAGATACGCAGTATTTT.